These 21 T cell receptor beta chains were all obtained from the same sample, sequenced in a study of chemoradiotherapy in HPV16-positive cancers. TCRdb's copy holds only in-frame clones and misses some; the assay was immunoSEQ multiplex PCR. The sample shows around 30,000 clones, about nine tenths of them seen only once. The specimen comprised blood, sampled from a patient who underwent chemoradiotherapy. These receptors came from a human donor with HPV-associated anogenital cancer.

J is TRBJ2-3 and V is TRBV15; no definite D call. There are 14 residues in the CDR3. CDR1 and CDR2 from the germline V gene are LNHNV and YYDKDF (reference sequence). The V end was cut by 5 bases, the J end by 1 base, with 10 bases between. CDR3 in DNA: TGTGCCACCAGCTGGAATCGAGGCACAGATACGCAGTATTTT. Translating it yields CATSWNRGTDTQYF.

The chain has TRBV7-9 and TRBJ2-7; weak D call: TRBD2 (7 bases). V was cut by 1 base and J by 5 bases, with 15 bases left in between. The CDR3 is 15 amino acids. Per the germline V gene, CDR1 is SEHNR and CDR2 is FQNEAQ (reference sequence). In nucleotides, the CDR3 is TGTGCCAGCAGCTTAGTGGAGGGGGGGATCGACGAGCAGTACTTC. Translation: CASSLVEGGIDEQYF. The whole variable domain, filled in from reference TRBV7-9 and TRBJ2-7, reads DTGVSQNPRHKITKRGQNVTFRCDPISEHNRLYWYRQTLGQGPEFLTYFQNEAQLEKSRLLSDRFSAERPKGSFSTLEIQRTEQGDSAMYLCASSLVEGGIDEQYFGPGTRLTVT.

V is TRBV6-5 and J is TRBJ2-7; 7 nucleotides match TRBD1. Trimming cost V 2 bases and J 5 bases; bases outside gene matches: 6. Germline assignment: CDR1 MNHEY and CDR2 SVGAGI. The CDR3 has 14 amino acids. The CDR3 DNA is TGTGCCAGCAGTTACCGTATCGACAGGGACGAGCAGTACTTC. Its protein is CASSYRIDRDEQYF.

The chain joins TRBV5-1 to TRBJ1-4; D not resolved. Trimming removed 0 bases at V and 8 bases at J, with 11 bases between. The germline V gene encodes CDR1 SGHRS and CDR2 YFSETQ. The CDR3 sequence is 14 residues long. The CDR3 is CASSLVPDGEKLFF. CDR3 DNA sequence: TGCGCCAGCAGCTTGGTACCGGACGGGGAAAAACTGTTTTTT.

The chain links TRBV18 to TRBJ2-2; D not certain. V shed 3 bases and J shed 4 bases, with 12 bases lying between them. The CDR3 extends over 15 amino acids. Germline V gene sequence: CDR1 KGHSH, CDR2 LQKENI. CDR3: CASSPYGISTGELFF. The CDR3 DNA is TGTGCCAGCTCACCTTATGGGATTAGCACCGGGGAGCTGTTTTTT.

The chain is built from TRBV27 and TRBJ2-7, with 7 bases lining up with TRBD2. This CDR3 comprises 14 residues. Per the germline V gene, CDR1 is MNHEY and CDR2 is SMNVEV (reference sequence). The ends lost 5 bases at V and 0 bases at J; junction bases unmatched: 4. The CDR3 here is CASSRAGSSYEQYF. The CDR3 DNA reads TGTGCCAGCAGTCGAGCGGGGAGCTCCTACGAGCAGTACTTC.

The CDR3 loop reads CASSLQVAQYF. CDR3 bases: TGTGCCAGCAGTTTACAGGTGGCCCAGTACTTC. The V and J genes are TRBV28 and TRBJ2-5; D gene unclear. The germline V gene has CDR1 MDHEN and CDR2 SYDVKM. The V gene lost 2 bases and the J gene lost 9 bases, with 7 bases spanning the gap. The CDR3 has 11 residues.

The chain employs TRBV2 and TRBJ1-2, with 8 bases lining up with TRBD1. Germline CDR1 is SNHLY and CDR2 is FYNNEI. V shed 2 bases, J shed 4 bases, and the junction held 9 bases outside the gene matches. CDR3 length: 16 residues. CDR3 DNA: TGTGCCAGCAGTGAACCCCGGGACAGGTACGGCTATGGCTACACCTTC. Amino acid sequence: CASSEPRDRYGYGYTF.

As for this clone: Other nucleotide sequences in the sample specify the same CDR3. The rearrangement uses TRBV28 and TRBJ2-1; D possibly corresponds to TRBD2 (5 bases). V was trimmed by 3 bases and J by 7 bases, leaving 7 bases between them. From germline, CDR1 is MDHEN and CDR2 SYDVKM. This CDR3 has 12 amino acids. The CDR3 loop reads CASSFRGNEQFF. CDR3 nucleotide sequence: TGTGCCAGCAGTTTTCGGGGAAATGAGCAGTTCTTC.

This sequence joins TRBV6-5 and TRBJ2-7, with 9 bases identical to TRBD1. The CDR3 loop spans 15 amino acids. Germline loops: CDR1 MNHEY, CDR2 SVGAGI. V lost 2 bases to trimming and J lost 7 bases; unmatched junction nucleotides: 9. This CDR3 is CASSYPGTGRLEQYF. CDR3 DNA sequence: TGTGCCAGCAGTTACCCCGGGACAGGGAGGTTGGAGCAGTACTTC.

The chain couples TRBV5-1 to TRBJ2-2; D is unresolved. The CDR3 loop spans 14 amino acids. V dropped 0 bases and J dropped 2 bases, with 5 bases sitting between them. Germline V gene lookup returns CDR1 SGHRS and CDR2 YFSETQ. CDR3 sequence (DNA): TGCGCCAGCAGCTTGGGACAAAACACCGGGGAGCTGTTTTTT. Its protein product is CASSLGQNTGELFF.

This clone was recorded once. The chain links TRBV5-4 to TRBJ2-3; TRBD1 aligns across 11 bases. The CDR3 length is 16 residues. Looked up from germline, CDR1 is SGHNT and CDR2 is YYREEE (reference sequence). The junction had 3 bases not matched to a gene; V was cut back by 0 bases and J by 3 bases. CDR3 amino acids: CASSLEGTGGTDTQYF. DNA of the CDR3: TGTGCCAGCAGCTTGGAAGGGACAGGGGGGACAGATACGCAGTATTTT.

The chain has TRBV2 and TRBJ2-1; 12 bases are a match to TRBD2. V lost 8 bases to trimming and J lost 5 bases; unmatched junction nucleotides: 4. This CDR3 spans 14 amino acids. The germline CDR1 and CDR2 sequences are SNHLY and FYNNEI. The CDR3 protein is CASSRTSGNNEQFF. The CDR3 DNA is TGTGCCAGCTCAAGGACTAGCGGGAACAATGAGCAGTTCTTC.

This clone was counted a few times. In DNA, the CDR3 is TGTGCCTCAGATTGGGGACAGGGTAATCAGCCCCAGCATTTT. Its protein product is CASDWGQGNQPQHF. This chain uses TRBV30 with TRBJ1-5; 9 bases are a match to TRBD1. The CDR3 consists of 14 residues. V shed 7 bases, J shed 4 bases, and the junction held 8 bases outside the gene matches. In germline, CDR1 is GTSNPN, CDR2 SVGIG (reference sequence).

The rearrangement joins TRBV18 to TRBJ1-1; a possible D gene is TRBD1 (6 bases). There are 15 residues in the CDR3. The germline V gene has CDR1 KGHSH and CDR2 LQKENI. Trimming shortened V by 3 bases and J by 1 base, and 12 bases separated the two germline ends. The CDR3 sequence is CASSPQGPSNTEAFF. Written as DNA, the CDR3 is TGTGCCAGCTCACCGCAGGGGCCCTCGAACACTGAAGCTTTCTTT.

The chain recombines TRBV6-1 with TRBJ2-7; 7 bases are shared with TRBD2. This CDR3 is built from 15 residues. The ends lost 1 base at V and 0 bases at J; junction bases unmatched: 3. Germline-derived CDR1 and CDR2 are MNHNS and SASEGT. CDR3 residues: CASSEVGGSSYEQYF. The CDR3 coding sequence is TGTGCCAGCAGTGAAGTCGGGGGGAGCTCCTACGAGCAGTACTTC.

CDR3 sequence (DNA): TGTGCCAGCTCACCAGTGAGGACGCAAGAGACCCAGTACTTC. This sequence encodes CASSPVRTQETQYF. This chain uses TRBV18 with TRBJ2-5; D unresolved. The CDR3 has 14 residues. V was trimmed by 2 bases and J by 2 bases, leaving 9 bases between them. Germline loops: CDR1 KGHSH, CDR2 LQKENI.

The chain links TRBV18 to TRBJ1-2, with 7 positions matching TRBD1. This CDR3 contains 14 residues. Unmatched junction bases numbered 4, after V lost 2 bases and J lost 4 bases. Germline-derived CDR1 and CDR2 are KGHSH and LQKENI. The CDR3 loop is CASSPGQDRYGYTF. In DNA, the CDR3 is TGTGCCAGCTCACCAGGACAGGACCGCTATGGCTACACCTTC.

V gene TRBV18 combines with J gene TRBJ2-7; 8 bases are shared with TRBD2. Germline V lookup: CDR1 KGHSH, CDR2 LQKENI. This CDR3 has 15 amino acids. V was pared by 8 bases and J by 2 bases, with 11 bases of the junction left unmatched. The CDR3 region is CASGKRAGETYEQYF. The CDR3 coding sequence is TGTGCCAGCGGGAAGCGAGCGGGGGAGACCTACGAGCAGTACTTC.

The V gene is TRBV7-8, the J gene TRBJ1-1; 9 bases fit TRBD1. This CDR3 region has 14 residues. Germline values: CDR1 SGHVS, CDR2 FQNEAQ. Trimming took 5 bases from V and 8 from J; bases not matched to a gene: 9. The CDR3 protein is CASSTHRGRKEAFF. The CDR3 nucleotides are TGTGCCAGCAGCACACACAGGGGGCGGAAGGAAGCTTTCTTT. Together with reference TRBV7-8 and TRBJ1-1, the CDR3 gives the full variable domain: GAGVSQSPRYKVAKRGQDVALRCDPISGHVSLFWYQQALGQGPEFLTYFQNEAQLDKSGLPSDRFFAERPEGSVSTLKIQRTQQEDSAVYLCASSTHRGRKEAFFGQGTRLTVV.

V and J are TRBV18 and TRBJ2-1, with 7 bases matching TRBD2. The CDR3 is made up of 19 amino acids. V lost 4 bases and J lost 6; bases outside the gene matches: 21. Looked up from germline, CDR1 is KGHSH and CDR2 is LQKENI. For the CDR3, the DNA is TGTGCCAGCTCACAATGGTCGGGGCTAGCGGACGTTCTTTCCAATGAGCAGTTCTTC. Translating gives CASSQWSGLADVLSNEQFF. Based on the CDR3 plus reference TRBV18 and TRBJ2-1, the full variable domain is NAGVMQNPRHLVRRRGQEARLRCSPMKGHSHVYWYRQLPEEGLKFMVYLQKENIIDESGMPKERFSAEFPKEGPSILRIQQVVRGDSAAYFCASSQWSGLADVLSNEQFFGPGTRLTVL.